The 31 T cell receptor beta chains in this list originate from one sample, sequenced in a study of control samples from healthy donors and cancer patients. Profiled with immunoSEQ multiplex PCR; TCRdb holds only in-frame clones, not every one. The sample has about 86,000 clones, less than 90% seen once. Sequencing input: PBMCs. Receptors originate from a woman between 50 and 59 years old with colorectal cancer.

The gene calls are TRBV5-3 and TRBJ1-1, with D possibly being TRBD1 (6 bases). TRBV5-3 is an ORF; its function is uncertain. The CDR3 extends over 24 amino acids. Trimming left V 2 bases short and J 0 bases short, with 38 bases between. Written as DNA, the CDR3 is TGTGCCAGAAGCTTCGAAAGGTTATTGGACAAGCGAAAGGTTACCGGACAGTTGAACACTGAAGCTTTCTTT. Its protein product is CARSFERLLDKRKVTGQLNTEAFF.

This rearrangement joins TRBV14 to TRBJ2-1; 9 bases fit TRBD1. CDR1 and CDR2 from the germline V gene are SGHDN and FVKESK. V was pared by 1 base and J by 4 bases, with 8 bases of the junction left unmatched. The CDR3 runs 17 residues. The CDR3 bases are TGTGCCAGCAGCCAAGTCACCGGGACAGGGAAATACAATGAGCAGTTCTTC. Translating gives CASSQVTGTGKYNEQFF.

This sequence joins TRBV4-1 and TRBJ2-5, with 11 bases aligning to TRBD2. J lost 3 bases, V lost 3 bases, and 3 bases had no gene match. CDR3 length: 15 residues. Germline lookup yields CDR1 MGHRA and CDR2 YSYEKL. CDR3: CASSHGTSGEETQYF. The CDR3 nucleotides read TGCGCCAGCAGCCACGGGACTAGCGGTGAAGAGACCCAGTACTTC.

V gene TRBV19 combines with J gene TRBJ2-2; tentatively, D is TRBD2 (6 bases). Germline lookup yields CDR1 LNHDA and CDR2 SQIVND (reference sequence). V gave up 6 bases and J gave up 6 bases, with 17 bases separating them. This CDR3 contains 15 residues. For the CDR3, the DNA is TGTGCCAGTAGCTACGGGGGAGGTTTCCCCGGGGAGCTGTTTTTT. Translation: CASSYGGGFPGELFF.

The CDR3 region has the DNA TGTGCCACCCTTGCGGGGCATGGCTACACCTTC. Its translation is CATLAGHGYTF. The chain employs TRBV28 and TRBJ1-2; tentative D call: TRBD1 (5 bases). The CDR3 contains 11 residues. V was clipped by 10 bases and J by 6 bases, with 12 bases between them. Per the germline V gene, CDR1 is MDHEN and CDR2 is SYDVKM.

This chain connects TRBV18 to TRBJ2-7; TRBD1 matches 7 bases. Germline V gives CDR1 KGHSH, CDR2 LQKENI. V trimming: 6 bases; J trimming: 4 bases; junction bases outside the gene matches: 15. This CDR3 region has 16 residues. The CDR3 is CASSLDARGRGYEQYV. For the CDR3, the DNA is TGTGCCAGCTCTCTCGACGCTCGTGGCAGGGGGTACGAGCAGTACGTC.

This chain links TRBV7-2 with TRBJ1-2; no definite D call. Deletions cut 1 base from V and 8 bases from J, with 11 bases between. CDR3 size: 13 residues. Germline V gives CDR1 SGHTA, CDR2 FQGNSA. The CDR3 DNA follows: TGTGCCAGCAGCTTAGATTCGTCGAGGGGCTACACCTTC. Protein product: CASSLDSSRGYTF.

The rearrangement links TRBV7-9 to TRBJ1-2; D is possibly TRBD1 (6 bases). Germline CDR1 and CDR2: SEHNR and FQNEAQ (reference sequence). The V end was cut by 4 bases, the J end by 2 bases, with 11 bases between. CDR3 length equals 14 residues. The chain's CDR3 is CASSSGQGNYGYTF. The CDR3 region has the DNA TGTGCCAGCAGCTCAGGCCAGGGGAACTATGGCTACACCTTC. The whole variable domain, filled in from reference TRBV7-9 and TRBJ1-2, reads DTGVSQNPRHKITKRGQNVTFRCDPISEHNRLYWYRQTLGQGPEFLTYFQNEAQLEKSRLLSDRFSAERPKGSFSTLEIQRTEQGDSAMYLCASSSGQGNYGYTFGSGTRLTVV.

This chain connects TRBV12-5 to TRBJ2-7; TRBD2 agrees at 8 bases. CDR1 is LGHNT, CDR2 FRNRAP, per germline. The CDR3 is 14 residues long. V was clipped by 0 bases and J by 4 bases; unmatched bases: 2. CDR3 region: CASGLVSGDYEQYV. The DNA of the CDR3 is TGTGCTAGTGGTTTGGTTAGCGGGGATTACGAGCAGTACGTC.

This clone was observed a few times. This chain uses TRBV13 with TRBJ2-5; D perhaps matches TRBD2 (7 bases). V was cut by 8 bases and J by 7 bases, with 29 bases left in between. CDR3 length: 17 residues. Germline lookup yields CDR1 PRHDT and CDR2 FYEKMQ (reference sequence). The CDR3 reads CASSQGPTAGPGGTQYF. In nucleotides, the CDR3 is TGTGCCAGCTCACAGGGCCCTACAGCGGGGCCGGGGGGGACCCAGTACTTC.

The V gene is TRBV5-1, the J gene TRBJ1-2; D uncertain. V was clipped by 0 bases and J by 4 bases, with 10 bases between them. The CDR3 has 14 residues. Germline CDR1 and CDR2: SGHRS and YFSETQ. CDR3 in amino acids: CASSLDTHSYGYTF. CDR3 DNA: TGCGCCAGCAGCTTGGACACACATTCCTATGGCTACACCTTC.

The chain links TRBV2 to TRBJ1-4; D is uncertain. The CDR3 spans 13 residues. Trimming took 5 bases from V and 2 from J, leaving 6 bases between them. In germline, CDR1 is SNHLY, CDR2 FYNNEI. CDR3 region: CASSQLTNEKLFF. The CDR3 DNA sequence: TGTGCCAGCAGTCAACTTACTAATGAAAAACTGTTTTTT.

J is TRBJ2-5 and V is TRBV7-2; the D gene is possibly TRBD2 (6 bases). With 4 bases removed from V and 3 bases from J, the gap between germline ends came to 12 bases. The germline V gene encodes CDR1 SGHTA and CDR2 FQGNSA. The CDR3 extends over 14 amino acids. The CDR3 here is CASSSISGEETQYF. As DNA, the CDR3 is TGTGCCAGCAGCTCGATTAGCGGCGAAGAGACCCAGTACTTC.

This clone was observed once. The CDR3 protein is CASSQGQGANQPQHF. The CDR3 DNA reads TGCGCCAGCAGTCAGGGACAGGGGGCGAATCAGCCCCAGCATTTT. The chain links TRBV10-2 to TRBJ1-5; 12 bases line up with TRBD1. With V trimmed by 5 bases and J by 4 bases, 3 bases remained unmatched. CDR1 WSHSY and CDR2 SAAADI come from the germline V gene. CDR3 length equals 15 residues.

J is TRBJ1-6 and V is TRBV7-2, with D unresolved. Germline CDR1 is SGHTA and CDR2 is FQGNSA. The V end was cut by 4 bases, the J end by 10 bases, with 14 bases between. The CDR3 totals 14 residues. The chain's CDR3 is CASSSRPGGSPLHF. The CDR3 coding sequence is TGTGCCAGCAGCTCTCGGCCGGGAGGGTCACCCCTCCACTTT.

The chain carries TRBV6-5 and TRBJ2-3; D uncertain. V lost 5 bases and J lost 0, with 6 bases in between. The CDR3 extends over 13 amino acids. From germline, CDR1 is MNHEY and CDR2 SVGAGI. For the CDR3, the DNA is TGTGCCAGCAGTAGAGACAGCACAGATACGCAGTATTTT. Its protein is CASSRDSTDTQYF.

V and J are TRBV4-3 and TRBJ2-2; D could derive from TRBD1 or TRBD2 (5 bases each). Germline-derived CDR1 and CDR2 are LGHNA and YSLEER. Trimming removed 4 bases at V and 2 bases at J, with 26 bases between. CDR3 size: 20 residues. CDR3 sequence (DNA): TGCGCCAGCAGCCGAGAAAGAAGGTTCGGGGCAGGTCCCAACACCGGGGAGCTGTTTTTT. Translated, it gives CASSRERRFGAGPNTGELFF.

The chain links TRBV19 to TRBJ1-2; no clear D gene. V lost 3 bases, J lost 7 bases, and 12 bases lay in between. This CDR3 is 13 amino acids long. The V gene's germline CDR1 is LNHDA and CDR2 SQIVND (reference sequence). CDR3 residues: CASSIGSGGGYTF. The CDR3 region has the DNA TGTGCCAGTAGTATCGGGTCGGGAGGTGGCTACACCTTC.

In regard to this clone: In the same sample, other DNA sequences code for this CDR3. The chain carries TRBV24-1 and TRBJ1-2; D gene uncertain. V lost 4 bases and J 4 bases, leaving 6 bases between the germline ends. The CDR3 covers 12 residues. CDR1 and CDR2 from the germline V gene are KGHDR and SFDVKD. The CDR3 sequence: CATSDPGYGYTF. The CDR3 DNA is TGTGCCACCAGTGACCCGGGCTATGGCTACACCTTC.

This clone was found once. V usage is TRBV7-9 and J usage is TRBJ1-5; TRBD1 agrees at 7 bases. The trim removed 3 bases at V and 5 bases at J, leaving 10 bases unmatched. The CDR3 has 16 residues. Germline CDR1 SEHNR, CDR2 FQNEAQ (reference sequence). In DNA form, the CDR3 reads TGTGCCAGCAGCTTCAGGGGGACCCGGCCACATCAGCCCCAGCATTTT. It is translated as CASSFRGTRPHQPQHF.

This chain uses TRBV11-3 with TRBJ2-1; 9 positions agree with TRBD2. Germline V gives CDR1 SGHNT, CDR2 YENEEA. This CDR3 is 13 amino acids long. J was trimmed by 7 bases and V by 5 bases; bases with no gene match: 3. DNA of the CDR3: TGTGCCAGCAGCACCCTAGCGGGGAATGAGCAGTTCTTC. Translating gives CASSTLAGNEQFF.

The V gene is TRBV5-6, the J gene TRBJ2-1; 7 bases match TRBD2. This CDR3 is built from 16 residues. CDR1 and CDR2 (germline): SGHDT, YYEEEE. V lost 1 base, J lost 2 bases, and 6 bases stayed unmatched. The CDR3 nucleotides read TGTGCCAGCAGCTTGTGGGAGGGATTAGCCTACAATGAGCAGTTCTTC. This sequence encodes CASSLWEGLAYNEQFF.

The rearrangement uses TRBV27 and TRBJ2-1; 7 bases map to TRBD2. There are 17 residues in the CDR3. In germline, CDR1 is MNHEY, CDR2 SMNVEV (reference sequence). Trimming at V came to 5 bases and at J to 5 bases, leaving 15 bases not matched to a gene. This CDR3 is CASSLGLGQTMNNEQFF. The CDR3 bases are TGTGCCAGCAGTCTCGGACTAGGACAAACTATGAACAATGAGCAGTTCTTC.

The chain has TRBV30 and TRBJ2-2; D is undetermined. Germline V CDR1 and CDR2: GTSNPN, SVGIG (reference sequence). Trimming took off 4 bases at V and 0 bases at J, with 9 bases between the two ends. The CDR3 covers 14 residues. The CDR3 bases are TGTGCCTGGAAGGCCTTCGCGAACACCGGGGAGCTGTTTTTT. It codes for CAWKAFANTGELFF.

This chain connects TRBV9 to TRBJ1-4; TRBD1 is a possible D gene (6 bases). Trimming pared 0 bases from V and 7 bases from J, leaving 10 bases between. Germline-derived CDR1 and CDR2 are SGDLS and YYNGEE. There are 14 residues in the CDR3. CDR3 sequence reads: CASSVGGAAEKLFF. The CDR3 DNA follows: TGTGCCAGCAGCGTAGGGGGGGCGGCTGAAAAACTGTTTTTT.

This clone was detected only once. The rearrangement joins TRBV6-6 to TRBJ1-6; D may be TRBD1 (6 bases). Germline V gene data show CDR1 as MNHNY and CDR2 as SVGAGI (reference sequence). There are 15 residues in the CDR3. The ends were cut back, 5 bases at V and 8 bases at J, with 16 bases in the middle. CDR3: CASSPTEGGHSPLHF. The CDR3 DNA is TGTGCCAGCAGTCCCACCGAGGGGGGGCATTCACCCCTCCACTTT.

The chain combines TRBV30 with TRBJ2-4; D might be TRBD2 (6 bases). The CDR3 loop spans 12 amino acids. In germline, CDR1 is GTSNPN, CDR2 SVGIG (reference sequence). The V and J ends lost 0 bases and 10 bases respectively, with 10 bases between them. Here the CDR3 DNA reads TGTGCCTGGAGTGTGATGGGGAGGATTCAGTACTTC. Translating it yields CAWSVMGRIQYF. Supplemented by reference TRBV30 and TRBJ2-4, the full variable domain reads SQTIHQWPATLVQPVGSPLSLECTVEGTSNPNLYWYRQAAGRGLQLLFYSVGIGQISSEVPQNLSASRPQDRQFILSSKKLLLSDSGFYLCAWSVMGRIQYFGAGTRLSVL.

In the case of this clone: Given the absence of the conserved phenylalanine or tryptophan at the CDR3 end, a read error is likely. The limits of the CDR3 on the DNA are not certain, so only TCRdb's listed CDR3 is given. The genes are TRBV5-4 and TRBJ1-2. The CDR3 is 10 residues long, counting both termini. The germline V gene has CDR1 SGHNT and CDR2 YYREEE (reference sequence). CDR3: CASSLGGQPT.

The chain is built from TRBV6-1 and TRBJ1-1; D might be TRBD1 (6 bases). Per the germline V gene, CDR1 is MNHNS and CDR2 is SASEGT. Trimming removed 0 bases from V and 6 bases from J, with 8 bases in between. CDR3 length: 13 amino acids. CDR3 in amino acids: CASSEAGGPEAFF. CDR3 DNA: TGTGCCAGCAGTGAAGCGGGGGGCCCTGAAGCTTTCTTT.

J is TRBJ2-5 and V is TRBV6-2 or TRBV6-3; 9 nucleotides agree with TRBD2. CDR1 and CDR2 (germline): MNHEY, SVGEGT. V was clipped by 4 bases and J by 5 bases; unmatched bases: 8. The CDR3 loop spans 15 amino acids. DNA for the CDR3: TGTGCCAGCAGTTTATTAGCGGGGGAATGGGAGACCCAGTACTTC. Translating it yields CASSLLAGEWETQYF.

The chain couples TRBV6-6 to TRBJ2-7; 9 bases are shared with TRBD1. Germline CDR1 reads MNHNY; CDR2 reads SVGAGI (reference sequence). The CDR3 sequence is 14 residues long. Trimming removed 4 bases from V and 5 bases from J; junction bases left unmatched: 6. CDR3 amino acids: CASSSGTGNDEQYV. The CDR3 nucleotides read TGTGCCAGCAGTTCCGGGACAGGGAATGACGAGCAGTACGTC.